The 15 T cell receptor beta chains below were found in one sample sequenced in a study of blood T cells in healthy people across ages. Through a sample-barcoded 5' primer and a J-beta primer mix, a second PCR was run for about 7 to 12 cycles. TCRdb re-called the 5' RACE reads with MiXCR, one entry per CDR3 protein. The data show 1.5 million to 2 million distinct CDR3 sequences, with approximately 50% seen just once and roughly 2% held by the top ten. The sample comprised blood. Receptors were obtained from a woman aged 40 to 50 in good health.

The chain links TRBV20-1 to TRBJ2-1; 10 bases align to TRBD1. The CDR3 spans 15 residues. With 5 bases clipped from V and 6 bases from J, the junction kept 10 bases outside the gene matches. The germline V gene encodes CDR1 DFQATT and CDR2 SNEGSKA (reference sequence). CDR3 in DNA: TGCAGTGCTTCTGCCAGGGACAGGGGTGCCAATGAGCAGTTCTTC. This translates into CSASARDRGANEQFF.

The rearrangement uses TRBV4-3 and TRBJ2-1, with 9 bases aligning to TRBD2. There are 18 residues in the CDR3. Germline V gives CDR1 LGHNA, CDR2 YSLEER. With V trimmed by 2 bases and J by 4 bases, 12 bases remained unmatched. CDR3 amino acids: CASSQSGGIAGVYNEQFF. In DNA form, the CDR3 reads TGCGCCAGCAGCCAATCCGGGGGCATAGCGGGGGTTTACAATGAGCAGTTCTTC.

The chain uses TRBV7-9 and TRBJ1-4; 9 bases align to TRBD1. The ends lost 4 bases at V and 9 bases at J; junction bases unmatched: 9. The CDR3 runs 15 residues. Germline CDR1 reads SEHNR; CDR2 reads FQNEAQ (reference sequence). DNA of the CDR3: TGTGCCAGCAGCTCCCAACCGGGACAGGGTCAAAAACTGTTTTTT. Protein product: CASSSQPGQGQKLFF.

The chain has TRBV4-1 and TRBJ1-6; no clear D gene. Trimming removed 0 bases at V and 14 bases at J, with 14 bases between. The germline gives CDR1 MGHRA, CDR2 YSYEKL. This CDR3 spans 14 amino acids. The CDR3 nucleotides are TGCGCCAGCAGCCAAGATCGGGCGGGGTTGGCCCTCCACTTT. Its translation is CASSQDRAGLALHF.

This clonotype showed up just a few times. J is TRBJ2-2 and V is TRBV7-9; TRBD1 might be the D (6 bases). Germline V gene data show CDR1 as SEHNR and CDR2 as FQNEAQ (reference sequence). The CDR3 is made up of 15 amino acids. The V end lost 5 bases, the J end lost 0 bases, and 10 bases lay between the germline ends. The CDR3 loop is CASSPTGPNTGELFF. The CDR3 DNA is TGTGCCAGCAGCCCTACAGGGCCGAACACCGGGGAGCTGTTTTTT.

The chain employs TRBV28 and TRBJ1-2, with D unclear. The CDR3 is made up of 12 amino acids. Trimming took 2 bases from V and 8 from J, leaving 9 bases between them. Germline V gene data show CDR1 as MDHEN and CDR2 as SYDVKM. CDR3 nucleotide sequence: TGTGCCAGCAGTTTAAAGGGAAGGGGCTACACCTTC. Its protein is CASSLKGRGYTF.

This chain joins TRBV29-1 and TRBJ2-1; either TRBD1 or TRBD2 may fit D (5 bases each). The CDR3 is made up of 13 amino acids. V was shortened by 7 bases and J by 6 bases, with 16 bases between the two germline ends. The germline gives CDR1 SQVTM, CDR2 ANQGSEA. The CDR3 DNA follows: TGCAGCGCACCGGGACGGTCTCCCAATGAGCAGTTCTTC. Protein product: CSAPGRSPNEQFF.

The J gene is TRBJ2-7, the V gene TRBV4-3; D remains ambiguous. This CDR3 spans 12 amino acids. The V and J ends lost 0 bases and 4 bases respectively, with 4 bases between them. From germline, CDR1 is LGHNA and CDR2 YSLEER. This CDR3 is CASSQDQYEQYF. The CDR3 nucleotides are TGCGCCAGCAGCCAAGATCAGTACGAGCAGTACTTC.

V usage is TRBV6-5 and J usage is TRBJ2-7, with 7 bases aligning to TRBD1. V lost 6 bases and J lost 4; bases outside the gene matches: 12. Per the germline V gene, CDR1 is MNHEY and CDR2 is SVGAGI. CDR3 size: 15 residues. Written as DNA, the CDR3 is TGTGCCAGCAGCACTACACAGGGGATCAATTACGAGCAGTACTTC. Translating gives CASSTTQGINYEQYF.

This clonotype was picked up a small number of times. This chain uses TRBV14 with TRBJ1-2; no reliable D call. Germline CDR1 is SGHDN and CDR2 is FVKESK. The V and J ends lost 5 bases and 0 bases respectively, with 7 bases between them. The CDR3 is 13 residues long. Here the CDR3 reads CASSAPANYGYTF. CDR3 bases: TGTGCCAGCAGCGCTCCAGCTAACTATGGCTACACCTTC.

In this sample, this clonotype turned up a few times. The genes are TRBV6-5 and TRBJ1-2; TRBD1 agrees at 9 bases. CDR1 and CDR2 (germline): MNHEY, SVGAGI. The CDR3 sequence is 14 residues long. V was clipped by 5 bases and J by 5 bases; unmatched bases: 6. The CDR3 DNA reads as TGTGCCAGCAGTGCGGACAGGGGAACGTATGGCTACACCTTC. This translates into CASSADRGTYGYTF.

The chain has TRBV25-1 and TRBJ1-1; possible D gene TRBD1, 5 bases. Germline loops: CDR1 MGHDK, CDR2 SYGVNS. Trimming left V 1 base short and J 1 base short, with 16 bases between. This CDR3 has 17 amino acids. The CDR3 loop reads CASSESTPSQGNTEAFF. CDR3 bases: TGTGCCAGCAGTGAATCAACCCCGAGTCAGGGGAACACTGAAGCTTTCTTT.

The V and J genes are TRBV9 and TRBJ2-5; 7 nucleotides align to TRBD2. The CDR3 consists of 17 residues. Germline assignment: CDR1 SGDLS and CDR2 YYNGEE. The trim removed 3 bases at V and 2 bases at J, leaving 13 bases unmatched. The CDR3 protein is CASSGRGGAGLQETQYF. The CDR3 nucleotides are TGTGCCAGCAGCGGTCGGGGAGGAGCGGGGTTACAAGAGACCCAGTACTTC.

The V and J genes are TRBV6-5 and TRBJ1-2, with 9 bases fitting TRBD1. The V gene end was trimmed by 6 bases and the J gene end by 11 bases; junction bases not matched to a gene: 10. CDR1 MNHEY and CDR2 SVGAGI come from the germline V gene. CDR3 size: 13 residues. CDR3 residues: CASRMDRGRSYTF. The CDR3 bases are TGTGCCAGCAGGATGGACAGGGGACGTTCTTACACCTTC.

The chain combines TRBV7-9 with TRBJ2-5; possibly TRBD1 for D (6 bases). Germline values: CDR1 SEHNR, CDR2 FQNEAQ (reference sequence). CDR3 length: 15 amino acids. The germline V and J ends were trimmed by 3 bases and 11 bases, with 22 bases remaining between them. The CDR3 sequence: CASSFTGEVHRVQYF. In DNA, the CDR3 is TGTGCCAGCAGCTTTACCGGGGAAGTACACAGGGTGCAGTACTTC.